These 10 T cell receptor beta chains came from one sample sequenced in a study of T cells after yellow fever vaccination. TCRdb redid the calling of the 5' RACE reads with MiXCR, one entry per CDR3 protein. Counted here are under 600,000 distinct CDR3 sequences, roughly 13% occurring once; the ten biggest clones make up over 12%. The sequencing used PBMCs, collected on the day of the yellow fever booster vaccination. These receptors were collected from a man younger than 40 who received the YFV17D yellow fever vaccine.

J is TRBJ2-4 and V is TRBV7-2; the D is unclear. CDR3 length equals 14 residues. Deletions cut 4 bases from V and 8 bases from J, with 15 bases between. The germline CDR1 and CDR2 sequences are SGHTA and FQGNSA. Here the CDR3 reads CASSSRFTEDIQYF. For the CDR3, the DNA is TGTGCCAGCAGCTCGAGATTTACAGAGGACATTCAGTACTTC.

This clonotype occurred a few times. The CDR3 loop is CATSRVQRSGNTIYF. CDR3 in DNA: TGTGCCACCAGCAGAGTACAGAGATCTGGAAACACCATATATTTT. The chain couples TRBV15 to TRBJ1-3; D gene unclear. Germline V lookup: CDR1 LNHNV, CDR2 YYDKDF (reference sequence). CDR3 size: 15 residues. The V and J ends lost 1 base and 1 base respectively, with 8 bases between them.

The chain joins TRBV10-3 to TRBJ2-4, with a weak D call TRBD2 (6 bases). V lost 6 bases to trimming and J lost 3 bases, with 24 bases between them. CDR1 ENHRY and CDR2 SYGVKD come from the germline V gene. This CDR3 is 18 amino acids long. CDR3 nucleotides: TGTGCCATCAGCGGTGACGGGAGTGGAGCTGGAAGCAAAAACATTCAGTACTTC. It is translated as CAISGDGSGAGSKNIQYF.

Only a few counts were recorded for this clonotype. Germline and junction disagree at one end, which may indicate a read error. The rearrangement links TRBV28 to TRBJ2-1, with 9 bases fitting TRBD2. Germline-derived CDR1 and CDR2 are MDHEN and SYDVKM. The CDR3 runs to 11 residues. For the CDR3, the DNA is TGTGCCAGCGGTTTAGCGGGAGAACAGTTCTTC. Amino acids: CASGLAGEQFF.

This clonotype was found a few times. The CDR3 bases are TGCAGCGTAAGGACTCGCGGGGACACTGAAGCTTTCTTT. Translated: CSVRTRGDTEAFF. The chain links TRBV29-1 to TRBJ1-1; D not resolved. The ends were cut back, 6 bases at V and 3 bases at J, with 14 bases in the middle. The CDR3 is 13 residues long. CDR1 and CDR2 (germline): SQVTM, ANQGSEA.

This clonotype has more than one count but fewer than ten. The CDR3 sequence is CASSLFGTEQFF. The CDR3 coding sequence is TGTGCCAGCAGCTTATTCGGGACTGAGCAGTTCTTC. The chain uses TRBV7-8 and TRBJ2-1; D possibly matches TRBD1 or TRBD2 (5 bases each). This CDR3 region has 12 residues. The germline gives CDR1 SGHVS, CDR2 FQNEAQ. Trimming cost V 2 bases and J 9 bases, with 8 bases left between them.

This clonotype was seen a handful of times. The chain recombines TRBV7-2 with TRBJ2-7; the match to TRBD2 covers 10 bases. With V trimmed by 5 bases and J by 2 bases, 9 bases remained unmatched. The CDR3 is 16 residues long. Per germline, CDR1 SGHTA and CDR2 FQGNSA. CDR3 amino acids: CASSHERAGGPYEQYF. In nucleotides, the CDR3 is TGTGCCAGCAGCCACGAACGAGCGGGAGGGCCCTACGAGCAGTACTTC.

CDR3 in amino acids: CASSKHPSETSGRSSYEQYF. CDR3 DNA sequence: TGTGCCAGCAGCAAACACCCGAGTGAGACTAGCGGGAGGAGCTCCTACGAGCAGTACTTC. The chain is built from TRBV11-1 and TRBJ2-7, with 13 bases matching TRBD2. V lost 5 bases to trimming and J lost 0 bases; unmatched junction nucleotides: 16. Looked up from germline, CDR1 is SGHAT and CDR2 is FQDESV (reference sequence). The CDR3 runs 20 residues.

The CDR3 here is CAWNSGSSGTEAFF. CDR3 DNA sequence: TGTGCCTGGAATTCAGGGTCTTCTGGCACTGAAGCTTTCTTT. The V and J genes are TRBV30 and TRBJ1-1; TRBD1 is a possible D gene (5 bases). With 4 bases removed from V and 4 bases from J, the gap between germline ends came to 16 bases. The CDR3 runs to 14 residues. CDR1 is GTSNPN and CDR2 is SVGIG in the germline V gene (reference sequence).

V usage is TRBV7-2 and J usage is TRBJ2-1; 14 nucleotides match TRBD2. J was trimmed by 9 bases and V by 4 bases; bases with no gene match: 11. CDR3 size: 17 residues. Germline loops: CDR1 SGHTA, CDR2 FQGNSA. The CDR3 sequence: CASSSWPGLAGESEQFF. CDR3 coding DNA: TGTGCCAGCAGCTCCTGGCCGGGACTAGCGGGAGAAAGTGAGCAGTTCTTC.